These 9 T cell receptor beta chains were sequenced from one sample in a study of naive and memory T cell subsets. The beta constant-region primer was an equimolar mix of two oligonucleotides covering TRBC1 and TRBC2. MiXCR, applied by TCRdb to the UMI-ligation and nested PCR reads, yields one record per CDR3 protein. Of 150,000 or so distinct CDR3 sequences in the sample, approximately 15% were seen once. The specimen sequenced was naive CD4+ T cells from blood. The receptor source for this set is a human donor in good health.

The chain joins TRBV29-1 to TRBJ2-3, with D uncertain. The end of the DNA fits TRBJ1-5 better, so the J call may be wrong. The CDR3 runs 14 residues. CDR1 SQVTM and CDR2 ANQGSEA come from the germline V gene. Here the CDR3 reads CSVEKQPQRDTQHF. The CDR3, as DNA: TGCAGCGTTGAGAAACAGCCCCAGAGGGATACGCAGCATTTT.

CDR3 region: CATSNTRDTDTQYF. As DNA, the CDR3 is TGTGCCACCAGCAATACTAGGGACACAGATACGCAGTATTTT. The V call is TRBV15, the J call TRBJ2-3, with a tentative D call TRBD2 (5 bases). The V and J ends lost 4 bases and 2 bases respectively, with 10 bases between them. CDR1 LNHNV and CDR2 YYDKDF come from the germline V gene (reference sequence). CDR3 length equals 14 residues.

CDR3 sequence: CASSQEPRYTGELFF. As DNA, the CDR3 is TGCGCCAGCAGCCAAGAACCGCGTTACACCGGGGAGCTGTTTTTT. The chain links TRBV4-3 to TRBJ2-2; D is uncertain. This CDR3 is built from 15 residues. The ends were cut back, 0 bases at V and 3 bases at J, with 8 bases in the middle. From germline, CDR1 is LGHNA and CDR2 YSLEER.

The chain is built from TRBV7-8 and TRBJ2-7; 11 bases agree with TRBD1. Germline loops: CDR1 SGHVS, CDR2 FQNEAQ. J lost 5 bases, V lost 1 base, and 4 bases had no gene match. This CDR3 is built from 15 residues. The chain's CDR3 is CASSLVWTGGNEQYF. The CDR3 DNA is TGTGCCAGCAGCTTAGTCTGGACAGGGGGCAACGAGCAGTACTTC.

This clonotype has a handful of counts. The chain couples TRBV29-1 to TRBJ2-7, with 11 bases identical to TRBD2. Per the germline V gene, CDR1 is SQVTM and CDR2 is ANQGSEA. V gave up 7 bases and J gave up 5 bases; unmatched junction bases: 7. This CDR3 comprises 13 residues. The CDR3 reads CSGLAGGPDEQYF. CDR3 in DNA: TGCAGCGGTTTAGCGGGAGGGCCCGACGAGCAGTACTTC.

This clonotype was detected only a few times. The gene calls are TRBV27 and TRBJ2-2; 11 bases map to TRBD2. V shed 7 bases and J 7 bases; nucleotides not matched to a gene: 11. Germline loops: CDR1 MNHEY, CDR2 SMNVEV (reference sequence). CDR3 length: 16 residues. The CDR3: CASTTSGSLIIGELFF. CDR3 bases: TGTGCCAGCACCACTAGCGGGAGCTTAATAATCGGGGAGCTGTTTTTT.

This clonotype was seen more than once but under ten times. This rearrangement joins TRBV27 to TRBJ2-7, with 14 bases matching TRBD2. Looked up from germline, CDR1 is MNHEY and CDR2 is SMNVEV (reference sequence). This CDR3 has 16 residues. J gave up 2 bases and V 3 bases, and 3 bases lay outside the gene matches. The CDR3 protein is CASSLGTSGSTYEQYF. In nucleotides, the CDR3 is TGTGCCAGCAGTTTGGGGACTAGCGGGAGCACCTACGAGCAGTACTTC.

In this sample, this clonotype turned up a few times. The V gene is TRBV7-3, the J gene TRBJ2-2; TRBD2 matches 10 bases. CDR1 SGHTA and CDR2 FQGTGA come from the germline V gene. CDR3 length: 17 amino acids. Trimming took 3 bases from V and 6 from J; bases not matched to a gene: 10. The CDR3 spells CASSLAQIAGGAGELFF. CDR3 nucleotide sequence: TGTGCCAGCAGCTTGGCTCAAATAGCGGGAGGCGCCGGGGAGCTGTTTTTT. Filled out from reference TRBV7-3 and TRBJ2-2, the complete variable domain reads GAGVSQTPSNKVTEKGKYVELRCDPISGHTALYWYRQSLGQGPEFLIYFQGTGAADDSGLPNDRFFAVRPEGSVSTLKIQRTERGDSAVYLCASSLAQIAGGAGELFFGEGSRLTVL.

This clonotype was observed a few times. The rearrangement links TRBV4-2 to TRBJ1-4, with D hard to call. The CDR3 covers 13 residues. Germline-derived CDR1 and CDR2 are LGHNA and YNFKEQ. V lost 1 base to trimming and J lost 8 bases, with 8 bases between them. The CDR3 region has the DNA TGTGCCAGCAGCCAAGCTTCACAAGAAAAACTGTTTTTT. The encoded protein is CASSQASQEKLFF.